The 5 T cell receptor beta chains presented below share a single source sample, sequenced in a study of long-term antiretroviral therapy in people with HIV. Version v3.0 of the immunoSEQ assay was performed at survey level. Sequencing used immunoSEQ multiplex PCR; TCRdb keeps in-frame clones, though not all of them. The sample lists fewer than 25,000 clones; over 85% were seen once. The source material was unsorted PBMCs, sampled roughly 5.1 years after starting antiretroviral therapy. The receptor source for this set is a woman in her 50s with HIV.

This sequence joins TRBV28 and TRBJ2-7; 11 bases align to TRBD2. This CDR3 is 17 amino acids long. Germline CDR1 reads MDHEN; CDR2 reads SYDVKM. V gave up 6 bases and J gave up 3 bases; unmatched junction bases: 13. The CDR3, as DNA: TGTGCCAGCAGCCCTACTAGCGGGAGCCCTAGATTCTACGAGCAGTACTTC. Its protein is CASSPTSGSPRFYEQYF.

J is TRBJ2-1 and V is TRBV4-1; 7 bases are shared with TRBD2. V shed 4 bases and J 4 bases; nucleotides not matched to a gene: 13. Germline lookup yields CDR1 MGHRA and CDR2 YSYEKL. There are 17 residues in the CDR3. The CDR3 protein is CASSLLLSRERYNEQFF. DNA for the CDR3: TGCGCCAGCAGCCTCCTCTTATCGCGGGAGAGATACAATGAGCAGTTCTTC.

V and J are TRBV27 and TRBJ2-1; the D gene could be TRBD1 or TRBD2 (5 bases each). The CDR3 length is 15 residues. V gave up 6 bases and J gave up 0 bases, with 12 bases separating them. Germline V gene sequence: CDR1 MNHEY, CDR2 SMNVEV (reference sequence). This CDR3 reads CASRSPGSSYNEQFF. The CDR3, as DNA: TGTGCCAGCAGATCGCCAGGGAGCTCCTACAATGAGCAGTTCTTC.

The V gene is TRBV20-1, the J gene TRBJ1-2; no clear D. V lost 7 bases and J lost 8, with 8 bases in between. The CDR3 runs to 9 residues. Germline loops: CDR1 DFQATT, CDR2 SNEGSKA (reference sequence). The CDR3, as DNA: TGCAGTGTACGTGAAGGCTACACCTTC. Its translation: CSVREGYTF.

This clone has just one count. The chain has TRBV19 and TRBJ2-1, with D perhaps TRBD1 or TRBD2 (5 bases each). The V and J ends lost 3 bases and 2 bases respectively, with 11 bases between them. CDR3 size: 15 residues. Germline V lookup: CDR1 LNHDA, CDR2 SQIVND (reference sequence). CDR3 region: CASSMPGTTYNEQFF. CDR3 bases: TGTGCCAGTAGTATGCCTGGGACGACCTACAATGAGCAGTTCTTC.